This T cell receptor beta chain was documented in a study of blood T cell repertoires in COVID-19. Study-level information: Samples of COVID-19 (acute and convalescent) were obtained from the United States, Italy and Spain.

Source study methods: Reference gene primers were amplified, and this amplification served to estimate nucleated cell counts. Sequencing used immunoSEQ multiplex PCR; TCRdb keeps in-frame clones, though not all of them. The V and J calls and the clone size are those of that table, but D and trimming were determined from the DNA. The repertoire holds about 390,000 clones, with about 87% as singletons. Germline V gene sequence: CDR1 SGHRS, CDR2 YFSETQ. CDR3 length: 14 amino acids. With 4 bases removed from V and 0 bases from J, the gap between germline ends came to 10 bases. This chain connects TRBV5-1 to TRBJ2-5; possibly TRBD2 for D (5 bases). The material sequenced was PBMCs or T cells enriched from blood (not recorded which). This receptor was taken from a woman aged 50 to 60 who had recovered from COVID-19. The CDR3 DNA reads as TGCGCCAGCAGCAAAGGAGGAAACCAAGAGACCCAGTACTTC. Translation: CASSKGGNQETQYF.